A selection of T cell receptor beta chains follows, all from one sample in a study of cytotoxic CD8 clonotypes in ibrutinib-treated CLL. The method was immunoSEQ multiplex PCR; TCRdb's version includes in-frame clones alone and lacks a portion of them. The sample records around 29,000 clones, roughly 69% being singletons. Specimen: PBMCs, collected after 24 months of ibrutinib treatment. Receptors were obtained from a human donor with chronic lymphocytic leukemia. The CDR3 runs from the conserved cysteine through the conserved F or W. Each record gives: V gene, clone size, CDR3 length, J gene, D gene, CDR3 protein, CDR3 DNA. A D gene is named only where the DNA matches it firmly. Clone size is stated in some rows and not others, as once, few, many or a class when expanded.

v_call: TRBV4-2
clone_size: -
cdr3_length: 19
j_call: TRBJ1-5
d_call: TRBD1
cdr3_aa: CASSLHGAGDRLNNQPQHF
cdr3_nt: TGTGCCAGCAGCCTACATGGGGCTGGGGACAGACTCAATAATCAGCCCCAGCATTTT

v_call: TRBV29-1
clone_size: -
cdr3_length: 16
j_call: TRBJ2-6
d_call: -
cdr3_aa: CSVGGGLSSGANVLTF
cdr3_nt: TGCAGCGTTGGTGGGGGGTTGAGCTCTGGGGCCAACGTCCTGACTTTC

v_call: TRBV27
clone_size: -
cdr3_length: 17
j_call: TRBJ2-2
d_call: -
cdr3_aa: CASTHRQSLANTGELFF
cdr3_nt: TGTGCCAGCACCCACCGACAGAGCCTCGCGAACACCGGGGAGCTGTTTTTT

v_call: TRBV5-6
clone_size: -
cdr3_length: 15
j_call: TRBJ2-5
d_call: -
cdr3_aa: CASSLVTGAQETQYF
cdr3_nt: TGTGCCAGCAGCTTGGTCACCGGGGCCCAAGAGACCCAGTACTTC

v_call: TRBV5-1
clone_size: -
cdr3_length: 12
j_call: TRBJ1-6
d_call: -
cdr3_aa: CASSWGDSPLHF
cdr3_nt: TGCGCCAGCAGCTGGGGTGATTCACCCCTCCACTTT

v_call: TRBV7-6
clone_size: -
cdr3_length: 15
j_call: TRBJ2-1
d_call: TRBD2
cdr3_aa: CASSPPGLAGNEQFF
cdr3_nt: TGTGCCAGCAGCCCGCCGGGACTAGCGGGGAATGAGCAGTTCTTC

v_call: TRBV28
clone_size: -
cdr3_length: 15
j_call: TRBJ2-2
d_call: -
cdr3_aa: CASSSTITNTGELFF
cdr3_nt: TGTGCCAGCAGCTCAACGATCACGAACACCGGGGAGCTGTTTTTT

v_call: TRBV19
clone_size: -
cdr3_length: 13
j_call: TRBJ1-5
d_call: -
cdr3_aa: CASSETVNQPQHF
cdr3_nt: TGTGCCAGTAGTGAGACAGTTAATCAGCCCCAGCATTTT

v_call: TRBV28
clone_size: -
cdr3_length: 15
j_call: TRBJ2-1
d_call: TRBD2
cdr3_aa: CASSLLAGGHNEQFF
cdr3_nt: TGTGCCAGCAGCCTCCTAGCGGGGGGCCACAATGAGCAGTTCTTC

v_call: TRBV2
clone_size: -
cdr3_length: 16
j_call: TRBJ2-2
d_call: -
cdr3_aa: CASSGSAGRNTGELFF
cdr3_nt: TGTGCCAGCAGTGGGTCGGCAGGGAGGAACACCGGGGAGCTGTTTTTT

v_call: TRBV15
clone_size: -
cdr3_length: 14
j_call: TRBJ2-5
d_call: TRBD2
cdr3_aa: CATSRAGGQETQYF
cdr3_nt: TGTGCCACCAGCAGAGCGGGGGGACAAGAGACCCAGTACTTC

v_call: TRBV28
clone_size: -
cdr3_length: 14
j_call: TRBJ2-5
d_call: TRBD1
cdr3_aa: CASSPRDREETQYF
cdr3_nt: TGTGCCAGCAGCCCCCGGGACAGGGAAGAGACCCAGTACTTC

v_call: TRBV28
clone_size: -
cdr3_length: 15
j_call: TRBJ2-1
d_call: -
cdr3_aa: CASSLYRGPYNEQFF
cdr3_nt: TGTGCCAGCAGTTTATATCGCGGGCCCTACAATGAGCAGTTCTTC

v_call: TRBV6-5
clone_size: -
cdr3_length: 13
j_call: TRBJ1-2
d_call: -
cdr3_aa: CASSYSTSYGYTF
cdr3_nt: TGTGCCAGCAGTTACTCGACATCCTATGGCTACACCTTC

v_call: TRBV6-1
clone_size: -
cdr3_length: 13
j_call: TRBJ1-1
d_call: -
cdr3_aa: CASSEATDTEAFF
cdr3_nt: TGTGCCAGCAGTGAAGCGACAGACACTGAAGCTTTCTTT

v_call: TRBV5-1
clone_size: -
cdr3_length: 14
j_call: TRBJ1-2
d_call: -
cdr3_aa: CASTPGRQGNGYTF
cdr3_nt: TGCGCCAGCACCCCGGGGAGGCAGGGAAATGGCTACACCTTC

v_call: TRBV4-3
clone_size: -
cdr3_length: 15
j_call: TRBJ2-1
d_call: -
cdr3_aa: CASSQEPAAPNEQFF
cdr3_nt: TGCGCCAGCAGCCAAGAGCCTGCGGCGCCCAATGAGCAGTTCTTC

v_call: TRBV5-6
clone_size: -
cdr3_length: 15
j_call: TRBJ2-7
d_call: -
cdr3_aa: CASSSFTGPPDEQYF
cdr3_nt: TGTGCCAGCAGCTCTTTCACAGGGCCACCTGACGAGCAGTACTTC

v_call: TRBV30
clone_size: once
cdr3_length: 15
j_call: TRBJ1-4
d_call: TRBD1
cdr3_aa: CAWSGGQGVGEKLFF
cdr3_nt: TGTGCCTGGAGTGGGGGACAGGGAGTAGGGGAAAAACTGTTTTTT

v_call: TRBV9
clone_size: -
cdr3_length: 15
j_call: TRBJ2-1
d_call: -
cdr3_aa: CASSPLAGSYNEQFF
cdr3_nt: TGTGCCAGCAGCCCCCTTGCCGGTTCCTACAATGAGCAGTTCTTC

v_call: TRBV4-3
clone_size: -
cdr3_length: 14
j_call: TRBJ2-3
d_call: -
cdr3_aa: CASSQGVRRGTQYF
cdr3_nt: TGCGCCAGCAGCCAAGGGGTGCGGCGGGGTACGCAGTATTTT

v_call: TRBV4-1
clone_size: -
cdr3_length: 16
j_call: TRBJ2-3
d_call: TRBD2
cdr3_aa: CASSHQLAGGSDTQYF
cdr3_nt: TGCGCCAGCAGCCACCAACTAGCGGGGGGCTCAGATACGCAGTATTTT

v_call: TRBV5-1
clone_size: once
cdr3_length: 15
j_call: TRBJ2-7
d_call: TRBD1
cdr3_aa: CASQVNPGQGGEQYF
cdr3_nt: TGCGCCAGCCAGGTCAATCCGGGACAGGGCGGCGAGCAGTACTTC

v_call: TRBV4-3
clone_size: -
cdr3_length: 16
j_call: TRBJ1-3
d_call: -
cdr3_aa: CASSQSGTAIGNTIYF
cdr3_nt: TGCGCCAGCAGCCAATCCGGGACGGCAATCGGAAACACCATATATTTT

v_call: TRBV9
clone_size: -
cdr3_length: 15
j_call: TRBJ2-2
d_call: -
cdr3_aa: CASSREWRVTGELFF
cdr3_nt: TGTGCCAGCAGCCGTGAATGGCGTGTGACCGGGGAGCTGTTTTTT

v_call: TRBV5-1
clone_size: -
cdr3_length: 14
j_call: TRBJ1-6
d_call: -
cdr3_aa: CASSSHITNSPLHF
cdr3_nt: TGCGCCAGCAGCTCCCACATCACCAATTCACCCCTCCACTTT

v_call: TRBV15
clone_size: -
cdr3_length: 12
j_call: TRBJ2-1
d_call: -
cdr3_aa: CATSRELGEQFF
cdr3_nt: TGTGCCACCAGCAGAGAACTCGGCGAGCAGTTCTTC

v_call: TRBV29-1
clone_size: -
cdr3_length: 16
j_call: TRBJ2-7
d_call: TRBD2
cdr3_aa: CSVEDGGLARGGEQYF
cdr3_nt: TGCAGCGTTGAAGATGGGGGACTAGCCAGAGGGGGCGAGCAGTACTTC

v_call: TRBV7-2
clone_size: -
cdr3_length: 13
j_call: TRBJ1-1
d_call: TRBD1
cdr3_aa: CASSRRGSTEAFF
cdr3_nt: TGTGCCAGCAGCCGCAGGGGGAGCACTGAAGCTTTCTTT

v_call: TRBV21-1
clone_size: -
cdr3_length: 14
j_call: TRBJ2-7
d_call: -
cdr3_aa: CASSHRDFSYEQYF
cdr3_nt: TGTGCCAGCAGCCATCGGGACTTCTCCTACGAGCAGTACTTC

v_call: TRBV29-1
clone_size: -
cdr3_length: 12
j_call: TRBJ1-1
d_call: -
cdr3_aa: CSVGIRETEAFF
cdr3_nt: TGCAGCGTTGGAATAAGGGAGACTGAAGCTTTCTTT

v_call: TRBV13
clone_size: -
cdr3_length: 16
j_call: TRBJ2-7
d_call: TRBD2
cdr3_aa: CASSLTEGLGTYEQYF
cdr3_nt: TGTGCCAGCAGCTTAACTGAGGGACTAGGAACCTACGAGCAGTACTTC

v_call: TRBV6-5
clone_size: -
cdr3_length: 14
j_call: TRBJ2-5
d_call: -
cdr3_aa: CASSYSVGGETQYF
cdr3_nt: TGTGCCAGCAGTTACTCGGTCGGCGGCGAGACCCAGTACTTC

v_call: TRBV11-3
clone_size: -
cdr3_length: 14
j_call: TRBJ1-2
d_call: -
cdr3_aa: CASSVPQGWNCYTF
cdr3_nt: TGTGCCAGCAGCGTCCCACAGGGTTGGAATTGCTACACCTTC

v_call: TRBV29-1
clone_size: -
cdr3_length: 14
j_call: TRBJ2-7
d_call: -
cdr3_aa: CSVLRADTSYEQYF
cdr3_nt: TGCAGCGTACTTAGAGCCGACACCTCCTACGAGCAGTACTTC